The 31 T cell receptor beta chains given below trace back to one sample, sequenced in a study of cytomegalovirus exposure and HLA in healthy donors. The PCR contained 60 Vbeta and 13 Jbeta primers. This table comes from immunoSEQ multiplex PCR, and its TCRdb copy is limited to in-frame clones, with some not included. The sample contains 50,000 to 60,000 clones, approximately 78% of which appear only once. The sample was PBMCs. These receptors all stem from a female donor in good health and CMV-seronegative.

The chain employs TRBV5-4 and TRBJ1-6; 10 nucleotides match TRBD1. CDR1 is SGHNT and CDR2 is YYREEE in the germline V gene (reference sequence). The CDR3 contains 14 residues. Trimming took 4 bases from V and 7 from J; bases not matched to a gene: 2. CDR3 coding DNA: TGTGCCAGCAGCAGGGACAGGGGAAATTCACCCCTCCACTTT. Translation: CASSRDRGNSPLHF.

The chain uses TRBV19 and TRBJ2-5; D is perhaps TRBD1 (6 bases). The CDR3 is 14 residues long. Looked up from germline, CDR1 is LNHDA and CDR2 is SQIVND (reference sequence). V lost 3 bases, J lost 4 bases, and 12 bases lay in between. CDR3 DNA sequence: TGTGCCAGTAGTATTCCAGGGGCCCTAGAGACCCAGTACTTC. Its translation: CASSIPGALETQYF.

This clone was counted only a few times. The chain uses TRBV27 and TRBJ2-1; TRBD1 matches 8 bases. J gave up 6 bases and V 4 bases, and 17 bases lay outside the gene matches. The CDR3 runs 18 residues. Germline V CDR1 and CDR2: MNHEY, SMNVEV (reference sequence). The CDR3 loop is CASSSQMLGTGYPNEQFF. DNA for the CDR3: TGTGCCAGCAGTTCTCAAATGCTCGGGACAGGTTACCCCAATGAGCAGTTCTTC.

V usage is TRBV14 and J usage is TRBJ1-2; no definite D call. Between the trimmed V and J ends, which lost 1 base and 6 bases, there was a span of 6 bases. Germline V CDR1 and CDR2: SGHDN, FVKESK. The CDR3 totals 12 residues. CDR3 in DNA: TGTGCCAGCAGCCAAGGACTCAATGGCTACACCTTC. Protein sequence: CASSQGLNGYTF.

The CDR3 protein is CASSRTGRGYTF. The CDR3 DNA reads as TGTGCCAGCAGCCGGACAGGGAGGGGCTACACCTTC. This rearrangement joins TRBV5-8 to TRBJ1-2, with 8 bases identical to TRBD1. The CDR3 totals 12 residues. Looked up from germline, CDR1 is SGHTS and CDR2 is YDEGEE. Trimming removed 4 bases from V and 8 bases from J; junction bases left unmatched: 4.

The chain has TRBV28 and TRBJ1-6; a possible D gene is TRBD1 (5 bases). Germline V lookup: CDR1 MDHEN, CDR2 SYDVKM. Trimming stripped 7 bases from V and 10 bases from J, with 14 bases between. The CDR3 contains 13 residues. The CDR3 coding sequence is TGTGCCAGCATCCTGGGGGGTAAATCACCCCTCCACTTT. Translating gives CASILGGKSPLHF.

This clone has just one count. The genes are TRBV2 and TRBJ2-1; D uncertain. The CDR3 covers 12 residues. V shed 6 bases and J shed 3 bases, with 6 bases lying between them. Germline CDR1 is SNHLY and CDR2 is FYNNEI. The CDR3 DNA sequence: TGTGCCAGCAGAGGAGACTACAATGAGCAGTTCTTC. Amino acid sequence: CASRGDYNEQFF.

The table lists this clone with a count of one. The rearrangement uses TRBV6-5 and TRBJ1-1; 8 positions agree with TRBD1. Trimming cost V 7 bases and J 5 bases; bases outside gene matches: 9. This CDR3 contains 14 residues. Germline V gene data show CDR1 as MNHEY and CDR2 as SVGAGI. The CDR3 bases are TGTGCCAGCATCCCCAGGCAGGGGGCGACTGAAGCTTTCTTT. It translates to CASIPRQGATEAFF.

This clone was detected a few times. The chain recombines TRBV18 with TRBJ2-7; 7 nucleotides line up with TRBD2. CDR1 KGHSH and CDR2 LQKENI come from the germline V gene. The V segment lost 3 bases and the J segment 0 bases; nucleotides outside the gene matches: 5. The length of the CDR3 is 15 residues. The CDR3 loop reads CASSPWGGSSYEQYF. The CDR3 coding sequence is TGTGCCAGCTCACCGTGGGGGGGGTCCTCCTACGAGCAGTACTTC.

The table lists this clone with a few counts. The chain recombines TRBV7-6 with TRBJ2-5; tentative D call: TRBD1 (5 bases). CDR1 is SGHVS, CDR2 FNYEAQ, per germline. This CDR3 is built from 13 residues. The V end lost 1 base, the J end lost 5 bases, and 8 bases lay between the germline ends. CDR3 protein: CASSLGGSETQYF. The CDR3 nucleotides are TGTGCCAGCAGCTTAGGGGGCAGCGAGACCCAGTACTTC.

The rearrangement links TRBV5-1 to TRBJ1-1, with D tentatively TRBD1 (6 bases). Germline assignment: CDR1 SGHRS and CDR2 YFSETQ. Trimming removed 6 bases from V and 2 bases from J, with 14 bases in between. This CDR3 contains 14 residues. CDR3 coding DNA: TGCGCCAGCACCCTTTCACAGGGCAACACTGAAGCTTTCTTT. It encodes CASTLSQGNTEAFF.

Comment on this clone: The same CDR3 is also encoded by other DNA sequences in this sample. V and J are TRBV18 and TRBJ1-2; 10 nucleotides align to TRBD1. The CDR3 consists of 15 residues. J lost 2 bases, V lost 3 bases, and 3 bases had no gene match. In germline, CDR1 is KGHSH, CDR2 LQKENI. The CDR3: CASSPTGQGNYGYTF. The CDR3 region has the DNA TGTGCCAGCTCACCCACGGGACAGGGGAACTATGGCTACACCTTC.

V usage is TRBV9 and J usage is TRBJ2-5, with TRBD2 matching over 8 bases. The germline CDR1 and CDR2 sequences are SGDLS and YYNGEE. V dropped 2 bases and J dropped 1; count of bases not matched to a gene: 4. The CDR3 has 15 amino acids. The CDR3: CASSVRGEGQETQYF. The CDR3 DNA reads TGTGCCAGCAGCGTGCGGGGGGAGGGCCAAGAGACCCAGTACTTC.

The chain recombines TRBV6-5 with TRBJ1-2; 10 bases line up with TRBD1. This CDR3 is built from 14 residues. Losses at the gene ends were 6 bases for V and 7 bases for J; bases not matched to a gene: 8. Germline V gene lookup returns CDR1 MNHEY and CDR2 SVGAGI. The CDR3 here is CASRRQGATFGYTF. The CDR3 region has the DNA TGTGCCAGCAGGCGACAGGGGGCAACTTTTGGCTACACCTTC.

The chain has TRBV19 and TRBJ2-3, with 14 bases aligning to TRBD2. V shed 3 bases and J 3 bases; nucleotides not matched to a gene: 2. Germline CDR1 reads LNHDA; CDR2 reads SQIVND (reference sequence). The CDR3 runs 16 residues. This CDR3 reads CASSIRLAGGTDTQYF. CDR3 DNA: TGTGCCAGTAGTATTAGACTAGCGGGGGGGACAGATACGCAGTATTTT. Full variable domain (missing parts from reference TRBV19 and TRBJ2-3): DGGITQSPKYLFRKEGQNVTLSCEQNLNHDAMYWYRQDPGQGLRLIYYSQIVNDFQKGDIAEGYSVSREKKESFPLTVTSAQKNPTAFYLCASSIRLAGGTDTQYFGPGTRLTVL.

The chain employs TRBV25-1 and TRBJ1-3; 7 nucleotides line up with TRBD1. This CDR3 contains 14 residues. Trimming took 5 bases from V and 2 from J; bases not matched to a gene: 3. Per the germline V gene, CDR1 is MGHDK and CDR2 is SYGVNS. The CDR3 nucleotides are TGTGCCAGCAGTCGACAGGGACCTGGAAACACCATATATTTT. It translates to CASSRQGPGNTIYF.

The chain joins TRBV6-1 to TRBJ1-5; D gene ambiguous. The CDR3 totals 15 residues. V lost 2 bases, J lost 0 bases, and 8 bases lay in between. Germline CDR1 and CDR2: MNHNS and SASEGT. CDR3 loop: CASSEQNYSNQPQHF. The CDR3, as DNA: TGTGCCAGCAGTGAACAGAATTATAGCAATCAGCCCCAGCATTTT.

J is TRBJ2-7 and V is TRBV4-1; the D gene is possibly TRBD1 (5 bases). The CDR3 has 15 amino acids. Germline loops: CDR1 MGHRA, CDR2 YSYEKL. The germline V and J ends were trimmed by 4 bases and 3 bases, with 16 bases remaining between them. CDR3 sequence reads: CASSPRASGNYEQYF. The CDR3 coding sequence is TGCGCCAGCAGCCCCCGCGCCTCAGGGAACTACGAGCAGTACTTC.

This clone was found a few times. This chain joins TRBV9 and TRBJ2-1, with TRBD2 as a possible D gene (5 bases). From germline, CDR1 is SGDLS and CDR2 YYNGEE. The CDR3 has 15 residues. Deletions cut 3 bases from V and 0 bases from J, with 10 bases between. The CDR3 DNA follows: TGTGCCAGCAGCGGCGGCGAGGGCTCCTACAATGAGCAGTTCTTC. Residues: CASSGGEGSYNEQFF. The full variable domain, its missing parts supplied by reference TRBV9 and TRBJ2-1, is DSGVTQTPKHLITATGQRVTLRCSPRSGDLSVYWYQQSLDQGLQFLIQYYNGEERAKGNILERFSAQQFPDLHSELNLSSLELGDSALYFCASSGGEGSYNEQFFGPGTRLTVL.

V and J are TRBV27 and TRBJ1-6, with 8 bases aligning to TRBD1. Germline trimming cut 1 base from V and 6 bases from J; bases unmatched to any gene: 11. CDR1 MNHEY and CDR2 SMNVEV come from the germline V gene (reference sequence). There are 18 residues in the CDR3. CDR3: CASSLWVTGAHSNSPLHF. CDR3 in DNA: TGTGCCAGCAGTTTATGGGTGACAGGGGCCCACTCTAATTCACCCCTCCACTTT.

The V call is TRBV2, the J call TRBJ1-3; a possible D gene is TRBD1 (5 bases). The V end was cut by 6 bases, the J end by 9 bases, with 12 bases between. The CDR3 covers 12 residues. Germline CDR1 SNHLY, CDR2 FYNNEI. The CDR3 sequence is CASRTQGPTIYF. CDR3 bases: TGTGCCAGCAGGACTCAGGGTCCCACCATATATTTT. Supplemented by reference TRBV2 and TRBJ1-3, the full variable domain reads EPEVTQTPSHQVTQMGQEVILRCVPISNHLYFYWYRQILGQKVEFLVSFYNNEISEKSEIFDDQFSVERPDGSNFTLKIRSTKLEDSAMYFCASRTQGPTIYFGEGSWLTVV.

The chain uses TRBV4-3 and TRBJ1-2; the D gene is possibly TRBD1 (5 bases). The CDR3 has 14 residues. Germline V CDR1 and CDR2: LGHNA, YSLEER. V gave up 0 bases and J gave up 3 bases, with 8 bases separating them. The CDR3 DNA reads as TGCGCCAGCAGCCAAGATTCCAGGGACTATGGCTACACCTTC. Protein sequence: CASSQDSRDYGYTF.

The chain carries TRBV5-5 and TRBJ2-5; tentatively, D is TRBD2 (6 bases). The V and J ends lost 2 bases and 4 bases respectively, with 18 bases between them. The germline V gene encodes CDR1 SGHKS and CDR2 YYEKEE (reference sequence). CDR3 length: 16 residues. The chain's CDR3 is CASSLYGGALGETQYF. DNA for the CDR3: TGTGCCAGCAGCTTATACGGAGGGGCCCTGGGAGAGACCCAGTACTTC.

The V and J genes are TRBV7-2 and TRBJ1-5, with D unclear. Looked up from germline, CDR1 is SGHTA and CDR2 is FQGNSA. V gave up 5 bases and J gave up 4 bases, with 12 bases separating them. This CDR3 comprises 14 residues. CDR3 coding DNA: TGTGCCAGCAGCCAAGGAGGCAGAAATCAGCCCCAGCATTTT. This translates into CASSQGGRNQPQHF.

The V and J genes are TRBV7-6 and TRBJ1-3, with TRBD1 identical over 7 bases. Looked up from germline, CDR1 is SGHVS and CDR2 is FNYEAQ. There are 15 residues in the CDR3. The ends lost 1 base at V and 2 bases at J; junction bases unmatched: 2. CDR3 sequence (DNA): TGTGCCAGCAGCTTAGAGGACAGGCCTGGAAACACCATATATTTT. Its protein is CASSLEDRPGNTIYF.

The chain has TRBV7-9 and TRBJ2-5; D might be TRBD1 (6 bases). The CDR3 has 13 amino acids. Germline V CDR1 and CDR2: SEHNR, FQNEAQ (reference sequence). V was trimmed by 0 bases and J by 4 bases, leaving 6 bases between them. The CDR3 region is CASSLAQGETQYF. The CDR3 region has the DNA TGTGCCAGCAGCTTAGCACAGGGAGAGACCCAGTACTTC.

V gene TRBV4-3 combines with J gene TRBJ2-1; TRBD2 is a possible D gene (7 bases). This CDR3 region has 16 residues. V gave up 0 bases and J gave up 4 bases, with 13 bases separating them. Germline values: CDR1 LGHNA, CDR2 YSLEER. The DNA of the CDR3 is TGCGCCAGCAGCCAAGAGTCGGGGGGCGGGTACAATGAGCAGTTCTTC. This codes for CASSQESGGGYNEQFF.

V is TRBV4-1 and J is TRBJ2-7, with D tentatively TRBD1 (5 bases). CDR1 and CDR2 (germline): MGHRA, YSYEKL. The CDR3 covers 15 residues. Trimming pared 1 base from V and 3 bases from J, leaving 13 bases between. The CDR3 DNA sequence: TGCGCCAGCAGCCAAGGGACACTCACTTTCTACGAGCAGTACTTC. Protein: CASSQGTLTFYEQYF.

The V call is TRBV9, the J call TRBJ1-1; D may be TRBD1 (5 bases). V was trimmed by 0 bases and J by 0 bases, leaving 6 bases between them. Germline V lookup: CDR1 SGDLS, CDR2 YYNGEE. The CDR3 has 14 amino acids. The CDR3 DNA is TGTGCCAGCAGCGTAGGACAGTTGAACACTGAAGCTTTCTTT. Its protein is CASSVGQLNTEAFF.

The DNA of the CDR3 is TGCAGCGTTGGTCTCGGGTCTAGCAATCAGCCCCAGCATTTT. This sequence encodes CSVGLGSSNQPQHF. The genes are TRBV29-1 and TRBJ1-5; D is uncertain. Between the trimmed V and J ends, which lost 4 bases and 0 bases, there was a span of 10 bases. CDR3 length equals 14 residues. Looked up from germline, CDR1 is SQVTM and CDR2 is ANQGSEA.

This clone appeared once. The chain links TRBV9 to TRBJ1-1; 9 bases match TRBD1. The CDR3 has 17 amino acids. Germline loops: CDR1 SGDLS, CDR2 YYNGEE. V gave up 3 bases and J gave up 0 bases; unmatched junction bases: 9. CDR3 coding DNA: TGTGCCAGCAGCGCTAATACAGGGACAGGGATGAACACTGAAGCTTTCTTT. Protein sequence: CASSANTGTGMNTEAFF.